This is a list of T cell receptor beta chains from one sample in a study of T cell responses to AZD1222 COVID-19 vaccine. This table comes from immunoSEQ multiplex PCR, and its TCRdb copy is limited to in-frame clones, with some not included. The profile shows about 97,000 clones, 90% of them singletons. Sample: peripheral blood, taken on day 0 of AZD1222 vaccination. Receptors were obtained from an adult in good health. Each CDR3 is given with its conserved first and last residue. A D gene is named only where the DNA matches it firmly. For some rows the clone size is stated as once, few or many, or as a class when expanded; others skip it.

CDR3 protein	CDR3 DNA	J gene	clone size	V gene	D gene
CASGPQATRRQPQHF	TGTGCCAGCGGCCCCCAGGCCACCAGACGTCAGCCCCAGCATTTT	TRBJ1-5	NA	TRBV28	NA
CASSLPHYKKGNQPQHF	TGTGCCAGCAGTTTACCGCACTACAAGAAGGGCAATCAGCCCCAGCATTTT	TRBJ1-5	NA	TRBV28	NA
CASRIDSNYGYTF	TGTGCCAGCCGAATAGACAGTAACTATGGCTACACCTTC	TRBJ1-2	NA	TRBV6-5	NA
CASSTWENTGELFF	TGTGCCAGTAGTACCTGGGAGAACACCGGGGAGCTGTTTTTT	TRBJ2-2	NA	TRBV19	NA
CASSIQGLQGYTF	TGCGCCAGCAGCATCCAGGGGTTGCAAGGCTACACCTTC	TRBJ1-2	NA	TRBV5-1	NA
CASSDSWTGLNTEAFF	TGTGCCAGCAGTGACTCTTGGACAGGATTAAACACTGAAGCTTTCTTT	TRBJ1-1	NA	TRBV6-4	TRBD1
CASSLGKDEAFF	TGTGCCAGCAGCTTAGGGAAGGATGAAGCTTTCTTT	TRBJ1-1	NA	TRBV7-9	NA
CASSLGTGGRTDTQYF	TGCGCCAGCAGCTTGGGTACAGGGGGACGCACAGATACGCAGTATTTT	TRBJ2-3	NA	TRBV5-1	TRBD1
CASSSSGEDYGYTF	TGTGCCAGCAGTTCCTCAGGGGAGGACTATGGCTACACCTTC	TRBJ1-2	NA	TRBV27	NA
CASSIGTVLNYGYTF	TGCGCCAGCAGCATAGGGACAGTCCTCAACTATGGCTACACCTTC	TRBJ1-2	NA	TRBV5-1	TRBD1
CASSPRRDQETQYF	TGTGCCAGCAGCCCGCGGAGGGACCAAGAGACCCAGTACTTC	TRBJ2-5	NA	TRBV14	NA
CASSTRQGFGYTF	TGTGCCAGCAGCACCCGACAGGGCTTTGGCTACACCTTC	TRBJ1-2	NA	TRBV7-9	TRBD1
CASSHRPGTGGTYEQYF	TGTGCCAGCAGCCATAGGCCCGGGACAGGGGGTACCTACGAGCAGTACTTC	TRBJ2-7	NA	TRBV6-2/TRBV6-3	TRBD1
CASSSTGLQGEKLFF	TGTGCCAGCAGCTCAACGGGGCTCCAGGGGGAAAAACTGTTTTTT	TRBJ1-4	NA	TRBV7-3	NA
CASSKGLTGAYNSPLHF	TGTGCCAGCAGTAAGGGCCTAACAGGGGCCTATAATTCACCCCTCCACTTT	TRBJ1-6	NA	TRBV5-4	TRBD1
CASSDLSYEQYF	TGTGCCAGTAGTGACCTCTCCTACGAGCAGTACTTC	TRBJ2-7	NA	TRBV19	NA
CASSLAVSSYEQYF	TGTGCCAGCAGCTTAGCCGTTAGCTCCTACGAGCAGTACTTC	TRBJ2-7	once	TRBV7-9	NA